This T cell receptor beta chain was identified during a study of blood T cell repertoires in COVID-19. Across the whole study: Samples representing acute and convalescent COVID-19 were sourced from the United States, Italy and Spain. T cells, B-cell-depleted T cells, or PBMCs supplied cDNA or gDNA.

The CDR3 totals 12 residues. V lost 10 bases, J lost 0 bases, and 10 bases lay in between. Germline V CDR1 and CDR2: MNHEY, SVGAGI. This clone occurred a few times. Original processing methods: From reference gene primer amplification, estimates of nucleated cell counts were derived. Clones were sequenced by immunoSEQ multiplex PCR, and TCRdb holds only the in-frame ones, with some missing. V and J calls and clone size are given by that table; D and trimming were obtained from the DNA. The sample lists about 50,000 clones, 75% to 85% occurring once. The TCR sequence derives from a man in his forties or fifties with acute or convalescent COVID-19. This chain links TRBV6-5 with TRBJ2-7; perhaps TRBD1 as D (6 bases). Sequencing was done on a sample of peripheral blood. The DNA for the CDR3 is TGTGCCACCCGGGACAACTCCTACGAGCAGTACTTC. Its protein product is CATRDNSYEQYF.